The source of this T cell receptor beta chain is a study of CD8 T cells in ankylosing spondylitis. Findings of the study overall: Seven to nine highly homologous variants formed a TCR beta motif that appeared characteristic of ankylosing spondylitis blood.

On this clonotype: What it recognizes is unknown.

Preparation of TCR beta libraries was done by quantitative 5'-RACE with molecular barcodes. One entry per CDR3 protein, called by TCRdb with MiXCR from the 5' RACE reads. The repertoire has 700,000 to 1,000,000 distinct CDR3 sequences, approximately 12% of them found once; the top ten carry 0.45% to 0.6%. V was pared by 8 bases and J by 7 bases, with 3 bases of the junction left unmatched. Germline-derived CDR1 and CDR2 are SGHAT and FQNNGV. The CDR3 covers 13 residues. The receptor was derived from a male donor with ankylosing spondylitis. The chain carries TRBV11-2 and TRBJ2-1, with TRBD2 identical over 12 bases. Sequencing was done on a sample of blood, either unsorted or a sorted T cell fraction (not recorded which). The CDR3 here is CASAGLAGNEQFF. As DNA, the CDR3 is TGTGCCAGCGCTGGACTAGCGGGAAATGAGCAGTTCTTC. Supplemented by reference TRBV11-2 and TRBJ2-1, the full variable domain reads EAGVAQSPRYKIIEKRQSVAFWCNPISGHATLYWYQQILGQGPKLLIQFQNNGVVDDSQLPKDRFSAERLKGVDSTLKIQPAKLEDSAVYLCASAGLAGNEQFFGPGTRLTVL.